The 17 T cell receptor beta chains below all came from one sample that was sequenced in a study of tumor and adjacent non-tumor tissue in lung cancer. The template was RNA from unsorted bulk tissue. Three rounds of nested PCR, following a modified ARM-PCR protocol, produced the TCRbeta library. TCRdb passed the multiplex PCR reads through MiXCR, listing each CDR3 protein once. Found here are some 78,000 distinct CDR3 sequences, around 80% of them singletons; the top ten hold 13%. Sequencing used lung tumor tissue. These receptors were obtained from a woman between 45 and 60 years old with non-small cell lung cancer.

In its sample, this clonotype is medium-sized. The chain uses TRBV11-2 and TRBJ2-1, with D hard to call. Trimming shortened V by 4 bases and J by 6 bases, and 10 bases separated the two germline ends. This CDR3 contains 13 residues. Per germline, CDR1 SGHAT and CDR2 FQNNGV. The CDR3 nucleotides read TGTGCCAGCAGCTCCGGACGAATCAATGAGCAGTTCTTC. The encoded protein is CASSSGRINEQFF.

A remark on this clonotype: One end of the junction fails to match germline, which may point to a read error. This chain connects TRBV12-3 or TRBV12-4 to TRBJ1-4; TRBD1 is a possible D gene (6 bases). The CDR3 has 13 amino acids. This chain's CDR3 is CAGRDRNNKKLFF. DNA for the CDR3: TGTGCCGGCAGAGACAGGAATAATAAAAAACTGTTTTTT.

As concerns this clonotype: A read error may produce the germline difference seen at one junction end. The chain uses TRBV14 and TRBJ2-5, with 8 positions matching TRBD2. Per germline, CDR1 SGHDN and CDR2 FVKESK. There are 13 residues in the CDR3. The CDR3 nucleotides are TGTGCCAGCAACCAGCGGGAGAGTGAGACCCAGCACTTC. Protein: CASNQRESETQHF.

Worth noting for this clonotype: A read error is likely, as this CDR3 ends without the conserved phenylalanine or tryptophan. The V gene is TRBV20-1, the J gene TRBJ2-3; D may be TRBD1 or TRBD2 (7 bases each). Germline V gives CDR1 DFQATT, CDR2 SNEGSKA (reference sequence). The V end was cut by 6 bases, the J end by 7 bases, with 17 bases between. The CDR3 consists of 13 residues. Here the CDR3 reads CSARSGTVNTQYL. In DNA form, the CDR3 reads TGCAGTGCGCGAAGCGGGACAGTGAATACGCAGTATCTT.

This clonotype was counted many times. The chain is built from TRBV28 and TRBJ1-5; no reliable D call. The ends were cut back, 2 bases at V and 7 bases at J, with 12 bases in the middle. Germline assignment: CDR1 MDHEN and CDR2 SYDVKM. The CDR3 sequence is 14 residues long. CDR3 loop: CASSLTGEWQPQHF. The CDR3 DNA is TGTGCCAGCAGTTTAACTGGCGAATGGCAGCCCCAGCATTTT.

This clonotype appeared a few times. At one boundary the junction diverges from the germline segment, which might be a read error. This chain links TRBV11-2 with TRBJ2-7; no clear D gene. This CDR3 comprises 15 residues. Germline V CDR1 and CDR2: SGHAT, FQNNGV. CDR3 sequence: CASSLSPRPSYEQYF. CDR3 nucleotide sequence: TGTGCCAGCAGCTTATCTCCGAGACCCTCCTACGAGCAATACTTT. The full variable domain, with the rest looked up from reference TRBV11-2 and TRBJ2-7, is EAGVAQSPRYKIIEKRQSVAFWCNPISGHATLYWYQQILGQGPKLLIQFQNNGVVDDSQLPKDRFSAERLKGVDSTLKIQPAKLEDSAVYLCASSLSPRPSYEQYFGPGTRLTVT.

The chain couples TRBV11-2 to TRBJ2-2; D remains unclear. The CDR3 runs to 15 residues. Per germline, CDR1 SGHAT and CDR2 FQNNGV. Trimming shortened V by 10 bases and J by 1 base, and 16 bases separated the two germline ends. As DNA, the CDR3 is TGTGCCAACAGTCCCGGTAGGCGGAACACCGGGGAGCTGTTTTTT. Protein product: CANSPGRRNTGELFF. Full variable domain (rest looked up from reference TRBV11-2 and TRBJ2-2): EAGVAQSPRYKIIEKRQSVAFWCNPISGHATLYWYQQILGQGPKLLIQFQNNGVVDDSQLPKDRFSAERLKGVDSTLKIQPAKLEDSAVYLCANSPGRRNTGELFFGEGSRLTVL.

This clonotype was observed once. The chain joins TRBV28 to TRBJ2-1; 8 bases are a match to TRBD2. Germline CDR1 reads MDHEN; CDR2 reads SYDVKM. The ends lost 8 bases at V and 7 bases at J; junction bases unmatched: 10. This CDR3 contains 14 residues. CDR3 region: CASGLLAEANEQFF. The CDR3 DNA reads as TGTGCCAGCGGCTTACTAGCGGAAGCGAATGAGCAGTTCTTC.

In the case of this clonotype: The junction does not match germline at one end; this may be a read error. This chain uses TRBV12-3 or TRBV12-4 with TRBJ2-1; no clear D gene. The CDR3 extends over 13 amino acids. DNA for the CDR3: TGTGCCAGCAGTCTATCGGCCGTGAATGACCAGTTCTTC. It specifies CASSLSAVNDQFF.

On this clonotype: A read error may produce the germline difference seen at one junction end. The rearrangement uses TRBV28 and TRBJ2-7; D unresolved. Germline V lookup: CDR1 MDHEN, CDR2 SYDVKM. The CDR3 sequence is 14 residues long. CDR3 in amino acids: CAGSFWDRSYEHYF. CDR3 nucleotide sequence: TGTGCCGGTAGTTTTTGGGATCGGTCCTACGAGCATTACTTC.

Relative to its sample, this clonotype is medium-sized. The chain joins TRBV11-2 to TRBJ2-7; 12 nucleotides line up with TRBD2. The CDR3 is 20 residues long. Germline CDR1 and CDR2: SGHAT and FQNNGV. V dropped 5 bases and J dropped 7; count of bases not matched to a gene: 24. This chain's CDR3 is CASSKSYGAQTSGSLGEQYF. CDR3 DNA sequence: TGTGCCAGCAGCAAGAGTTATGGGGCCCAGACTAGCGGGAGTCTTGGGGAGCAGTACTTC.

The J gene is TRBJ1-1, the V gene TRBV6-1, with D possibly TRBD1 on 6 matching bases. The CDR3 has 15 amino acids. CDR1 MNHNS and CDR2 SASEGT come from the germline V gene. Trimming removed 1 base at V and 6 bases at J, with 15 bases between. As DNA, the CDR3 is TGTGCCAGCAGTGAAGGGACAGCAGCCCACGCTGAAGCTTTCTTT. This translates into CASSEGTAAHAEAFF.

As concerns this clonotype: The germline gene is not matched at one end of the junction; a read error may be the cause. The rearrangement uses TRBV4-2 and TRBJ1-4; no firm D call. The CDR3 spans 15 residues. The V gene's germline CDR1 is LGHNA and CDR2 YNFKEQ. CDR3: CASSQVRRAGEKLFF. DNA for the CDR3: TGTGCGAGCAGCCAAGTCCGGAGGGCCGGGGAAAAACTGTTTTTT.

This chain joins TRBV6-2 or TRBV6-3 and TRBJ1-6, with D perhaps matching TRBD1 (6 bases). Germline V CDR1 and CDR2: MNHEY, SVGEGT. Trimming removed 8 bases at V and 9 bases at J, with 17 bases between. CDR3 length equals 14 residues. The CDR3 here is CASGSGTWFSPLHF. CDR3 nucleotides: TGTGCCAGCGGAAGCGGGACATGGTTTTCACCCCTCCACTTT.

The chain employs TRBV4-1 and TRBJ1-5, with D perhaps matching TRBD1 (5 bases). The CDR3 loop spans 15 amino acids. Germline CDR1 and CDR2: MGHRA and YSYEKL. Trimming left V 1 base short and J 6 bases short, with 13 bases between. The CDR3 coding sequence is TGCGCCAGCAGCCAAGGCGATAGGGACCGTCAGCCCCAGCATTTT. It encodes CASSQGDRDRQPQHF.

The chain combines TRBV11-1 with TRBJ2-3, with D possibly being TRBD1 (5 bases). The CDR3 consists of 13 residues. In germline, CDR1 is SGHAT, CDR2 FQDESV (reference sequence). With 6 bases removed from V and 7 bases from J, the gap between germline ends came to 14 bases. CDR3: CASRVTEMYTQYF. The CDR3 coding sequence is TGTGCCAGCAGAGTGACAGAGATGTATACGCAGTATTTT.

Remarks on this clonotype: One end of the junction fails to match germline, which may point to a read error. The chain employs TRBV4-3 and TRBJ2-6; weak D call: TRBD2 (5 bases). Germline CDR1 is LGHNA and CDR2 is YSLEER. CDR3 length: 19 residues. Here the CDR3 reads CASSPQDSVRFSGANVLTF. In DNA form, the CDR3 reads TGTGCCAGCAGCCCTCAGGATAGCGTGCGTTTCTCTGGGGCCAACGTCCTGACTTTC.